These T cell receptor beta chains were read from a single sample in a study of T cell responses to AZD1222 COVID-19 vaccine. The data were produced by immunoSEQ multiplex PCR, yet TCRdb's version contains in-frame clones alone and is incomplete. Of around 58,000 clones in the sample, about 90% are singletons; the top ten hold 14%. This specimen consisted of peripheral blood, obtained 28 days after the second AZD1222 dose. The receptors were sampled from an adult who received the AZD1222 COVID-19 vaccine. CDR3s include the opening cysteine and the closing phenylalanine or tryptophan. The order of the fields is J gene, V gene, CDR3 protein.

TRBJ2-1	TRBV19	CASSIGEYNEQFF
TRBJ1-1	TRBV12-5	CASGIGQGMAFF
TRBJ2-1	TRBV29-1	CSAQTGLGHNEQFF
TRBJ2-7	TRBV5-5	CASSWDRGSYEQYF
TRBJ2-1	TRBV11-2	CASSGGLAGGNEQFF
TRBJ2-7	TRBV28	CASRLAGSYEQYF
TRBJ2-7	TRBV6-5	CASSYRRGDYEQYF
TRBJ2-2	TRBV5-6	CASTPPAGGPTGELFF
TRBJ2-1	TRBV7-3	CASSRGGAGGYNEQFF
TRBJ2-7	TRBV6-2/TRBV6-3	CASSSRPGLQSYEQYF
TRBJ2-7	TRBV7-9	CASSSPETGRSYEQYF
TRBJ2-6	TRBV11-3	CASGSGSGAGANVLTF
TRBJ2-1	TRBV6-5	CASSSPGLAGTNEQFF
TRBJ2-7	TRBV27	CASSLFGTPSSYEQYF
TRBJ1-2	TRBV6-1	CASSTRQDLNYGYTF
TRBJ2-1	TRBV6-6	CASSNTLASKGNEQFF
TRBJ1-3	TRBV27	CASSTGYRNTIYF
TRBJ1-1	TRBV6-5	CASSYSRGLTEAFF
TRBJ1-5	TRBV28	CASSQQQGSEPQHF
TRBJ2-1	TRBV5-6	CASSLVGTGDNEQFF
TRBJ1-5	TRBV19	CASSIRRGQGVDQPQHF
TRBJ1-4	TRBV6-4	CASTLGLSAEGKLFF
TRBJ1-4	TRBV7-2	CASSRDATNEKLFF
TRBJ2-1	TRBV6-5	CASSRTSGTGNEQFF
TRBJ2-1	TRBV6-6	CASSYSAGELDEQFF
TRBJ2-1	TRBV6-5	CASSYTYGQYNEQFF
TRBJ1-1	TRBV7-8	CASSRGQGNTEAFF
TRBJ1-1	TRBV6-5	CASSEDRANTEAFF
TRBJ2-3	TRBV12-3/TRBV12-4	CASSPQKNTQYF
TRBJ2-1	TRBV6-5	CASRGGRPPYNEQFF
TRBJ1-5	TRBV4-2	CASSQDRGNQPQHF
TRBJ2-3	TRBV5-1	CASSLATGRITDTQYF
TRBJ2-5	TRBV29-1	CSVEDGEAQYF
TRBJ2-5	TRBV7-2	CASSRNALQETQYF
TRBJ1-1	TRBV7-2	CASSLGTTGGTEAFF
TRBJ2-7	TRBV5-1	CASSPSGQGYYEQYF
TRBJ2-1	TRBV14	CASSHRRQGIYENEQFF
TRBJ2-5	TRBV24-1	CATSDPGTGRETQYF
TRBJ1-1	TRBV3-1/TRBV3-2	CASSQDSGQPNTEAFF
TRBJ2-7	TRBV3-1/TRBV3-2	CASSQERPGNYEQYF
TRBJ2-7	TRBV5-1	CASSFHRATNYEQYF
TRBJ2-7	TRBV5-1	CASSLDPSGPSYEQYF
TRBJ1-2	TRBV6-5	CASSYSIEQGYGYTF
TRBJ2-7	TRBV21-1	CASSSPHRTSGRNEQYF
TRBJ2-3	TRBV30	CAWKGGSAPTDTQYF
TRBJ1-5	TRBV7-3	CASSPLDPLNQPQHF
TRBJ2-1	TRBV25-1	CASSEYLPGTALFF
TRBJ1-3	TRBV5-1	CASSLAGAGNTIYF
TRBJ1-1	TRBV7-9	CASSLQGLSTEAFF
TRBJ1-6	TRBV4-1	CASSPWTGADNSPLHF
TRBJ2-2	TRBV6-5	CASRTGGRVTGELFF